This entry features one TCR beta chain sequence. No antigen is known for it. This specimen comes from a study of shared clonotypes between healthy human individuals. Study outcomes and limitations: How much donors shared clonotypes was expected to be affected by sequencing depth.

The assay ran at deep level. Generated by immunoSEQ multiplex PCR, the TCRdb table keeps only in-frame clones and is missing some. This sample has about 2.4 million clones; around nine tenths occur once, and the top ten carry 0.11% to 0.15%. This CDR3 comprises 13 residues. V dropped 8 bases and J dropped 1 base, with 9 bases sitting between them. The germline V gene has CDR1 MNHEY and CDR2 SMNVEV (reference sequence). The specimen sequenced was naive CD4+ T cells sorted from blood. Regarding subset: CD45RA+ positively selected. This sequence joins TRBV27 and TRBJ1-5, with D perhaps TRBD1 (5 bases). The TCR was taken from a man aged 18-30 years in good health. CDR3 nucleotide sequence: TGTGCCAGCTCCCAGGGAAGCAATCAGCCCCAGCATTTT. This translates into CASSQGSNQPQHF.